A selection of T cell receptor beta chains follows, all from one sample in a study of blood T cell repertoires in COVID-19. The repertoire was sequenced with immunoSEQ multiplex PCR; TCRdb's copy has only in-frame clones and lacks some. The profile shows fewer than 65,000 clones, around 87% of them singletons. The sample was peripheral blood. The receptors were sampled from a human donor with acute or convalescent COVID-19. The donor label of this sample is uncertain. CDR3s include the opening cysteine and the closing phenylalanine or tryptophan. The D gene is left open where the match is weak. Some rows mark clone size as missing; the rest say once, few, many or name a class of expanded clone.

CDR3 length | D gene | J gene | V gene | clone size | CDR3 protein | CDR3 DNA
15 | TRBD2 | TRBJ2-3 | TRBV10-3 | - | CAISEREGRTDTQYF | TGTGCCATCAGTGAGCGGGAGGGCCGGACAGATACGCAGTATTTT
15 | TRBD1 | TRBJ1-6 | TRBV28 | - | CASSGSGTGNSPLHF | TGTGCCAGCAGTGGGTCCGGGACAGGGAATTCACCCCTCCACTTT
16 | TRBD1 | TRBJ2-1 | TRBV9 | - | CASSVASTGQYNEQFF | TGTGCCAGCAGCGTAGCTTCCACGGGACAGTACAATGAGCAGTTCTTC
14 | - | TRBJ1-2 | TRBV7-9 | - | CASSFPDRGYGYTF | TGTGCCAGCAGCTTCCCGGACCGGGGCTATGGCTACACCTTC
17 | TRBD1 | TRBJ1-5 | TRBV19 | - | CASTPDRALGGNQPQHF | TGTGCCAGTACTCCGGACAGGGCTTTAGGGGGCAATCAGCCCCAGCATTTT
16 | - | TRBJ2-3 | TRBV14 | - | CASSQDSALLTDTQYF | TGTGCCAGCAGCCAAGATAGCGCGTTACTCACAGATACGCAGTATTTT
14 | TRBD2 | TRBJ2-1 | TRBV6-5 | - | CASSSPGGYNEQFF | TGTGCCAGCAGTTCACCGGGAGGATACAATGAGCAGTTCTTC
14 | - | TRBJ2-3 | TRBV10-3 | - | CAISDSSGADTQYF | TGTGCCATCAGTGATAGTTCAGGGGCAGATACGCAGTATTTT
15 | TRBD2 | TRBJ2-2 | TRBV2 | - | CASNPSGTNTGELFF | TGTGCCAGCAATCCTAGCGGGACGAACACCGGGGAGCTGTTTTTT
17 | TRBD1 | TRBJ1-5 | TRBV19 | few | CASSFRDRGYSNQPQHF | TGTGCCAGTAGTTTCCGGGACAGGGGATATAGCAATCAGCCCCAGCATTTT
14 | TRBD2 | TRBJ2-1 | TRBV19 | - | CASSSGLAGAIPFF | TGTGCCAGTAGTAGCGGACTAGCGGGAGCAATTCCGTTCTTC
14 | - | TRBJ2-5 | TRBV28 | - | CASSPQTGTETQYF | TGTGCCAGCAGTCCGCAGACAGGCACGGAGACCCAGTACTTC
13 | - | TRBJ1-3 | TRBV7-9 | - | CASSPAGGNTIYF | TGTGCCAGCAGCCCAGCGGGTGGGAACACCATATATTTT
11 | - | TRBJ1-1 | TRBV29-1 | - | CSATGSTEAFF | TGCAGCGCTACAGGTTCCACTGAAGCTTTCTTT
14 | - | TRBJ2-4 | TRBV30 | - | CAWSRDKAKNIQYF | TGTGCCTGGAGCCGGGACAAAGCCAAAAACATTCAGTACTTC
15 | - | TRBJ2-1 | TRBV7-9 | - | CASSRSGTRINEQFF | TGTGCCAGCAGCCGATCCGGGACACGGATCAATGAGCAGTTCTTC
16 | - | TRBJ1-3 | TRBV10-3 | - | CAISESGVRSGNTIYF | TGTGCCATCAGTGAATCAGGGGTCCGCTCTGGAAACACCATATATTTT
15 | - | TRBJ1-4 | TRBV19 | - | CASSGFRTDHPALFF | TGTGCCAGTTCCGGGTTTCGGACAGATCACCCGGCGCTGTTTTTT
15 | TRBD1 | TRBJ1-1 | TRBV28 | - | CASSSTGGMNTEAFF | TGTGCCAGCAGTTCTACAGGGGGTATGAACACTGAAGCTTTCTTT
13 | - | TRBJ2-3 | TRBV7-8 | - | CASSLGAEDTQYF | TGTGCCAGCAGCTTGGGGGCGGAGGATACGCAGTATTTT
13 | - | TRBJ2-1 | TRBV11-3 | - | CASSLTRDNEQFF | TGTGCCAGCAGCCTGACTAGGGACAATGAGCAGTTCTTC
13 | - | TRBJ1-6 | TRBV2 | - | CASSVEDNSPLHF | TGTGCCAGCAGTGTAGAGGATAATTCACCCCTCCACTTT
15 | - | TRBJ1-5 | TRBV6-5 | - | CASNARGLSNQPQHF | TGTGCCAGCAATGCGAGGGGGTTAAGCAATCAGCCCCAGCATTTT
13 | - | TRBJ2-5 | TRBV19 | - | CASSMFRGETQYF | TGTGCCAGTAGTATGTTCCGGGGGGAGACCCAGTACTTC
15 | - | TRBJ1-5 | TRBV5-6 | - | CASSYGQISNQPQHF | TGTGCCAGCAGCTACGGACAGATTAGCAATCAGCCCCAGCATTTT
12 | - | TRBJ1-1 | TRBV12-3/TRBV12-4 | - | CASSLVAGEAFF | TGTGCCAGCAGTTTGGTGGCGGGTGAAGCTTTCTTT
16 | TRBD1 | TRBJ2-5 | TRBV5-1 | - | CASSSRTGVSRETQYF | TGCGCCAGCAGCTCCCGGACAGGGGTGTCGAGAGAGACCCAGTACTTC
13 | - | TRBJ1-4 | TRBV2 | - | CASSSTGNEKLFF | TGTGCCAGCAGCTCGACAGGCAATGAAAAACTGTTTTTT
13 | TRBD1 | TRBJ2-7 | TRBV5-3 | once | CARSLDRGYEQYF | TGTGCCAGAAGCTTGGACAGGGGTTACGAGCAGTACTTC
13 | - | TRBJ2-5 | TRBV2 | - | CASKGLPGETQYF | TGTGCCAGCAAAGGGCTCCCAGGGGAGACCCAGTACTTC
15 | - | TRBJ2-2 | TRBV5-1 | - | CASSSFDRPTGELFF | TGCGCCAGCAGCTCCTTTGACAGGCCCACCGGGGAGCTGTTTTTT
15 | - | TRBJ2-6 | TRBV19 | - | CASSSRSSGANVLTF | TGTGCCAGTAGTTCCCGTAGCTCTGGGGCCAACGTCCTGACTTTC
16 | - | TRBJ1-3 | TRBV28 | - | CASSFLGGSAGNTIYF | TGTGCCAGCAGTTTTCTGGGGGGATCGGCTGGAAACACCATATATTTT
14 | TRBD2 | TRBJ2-3 | TRBV2 | - | CASGPGLDADTQYF | TGTGCCAGCGGACCGGGACTAGACGCAGATACGCAGTATTTT
16 | TRBD1 | TRBJ2-7 | TRBV19 | few | CASSVETGAISYEQYF | TGTGCCAGTAGTGTGGAAACAGGGGCGATCTCCTACGAGCAGTACTTC
16 | TRBD2 | TRBJ2-1 | TRBV18 | - | CASSPGLAGGHSEQFF | TGTGCCAGCTCACCCGGCCTAGCGGGAGGTCATAGTGAGCAGTTCTTC
15 | TRBD2 | TRBJ2-3 | TRBV6-2/TRBV6-3 | - | CASSYVGGSSDTQYF | TGTGCCAGCAGTTACGTCGGCGGGAGTTCAGATACGCAGTATTTT
13 | - | TRBJ1-4 | TRBV27 | - | CASSGRRREKLFF | TGTGCCAGCAGCGGGAGGAGAAGGGAAAAACTGTTTTTT
12 | - | TRBJ2-5 | TRBV11-3 | - | CASSSDQETQYF | TGTGCCAGCAGTTCGGACCAAGAGACCCAGTACTTC
17 | TRBD2 | TRBJ2-3 | TRBV3-1/TRBV3-2 | - | CASSQGTSGASTDTQYF | TGTGCCAGCAGCCAAGGCACTAGCGGGGCTAGCACAGATACGCAGTATTTT
15 | - | TRBJ2-5 | TRBV19 | - | CASRKTGEAEETQYF | TGTGCCAGTAGGAAGACTGGGGAGGCCGAAGAGACCCAGTACTTC
14 | TRBD2 | TRBJ2-7 | TRBV3-1/TRBV3-2 | - | CASSLGLADYEQYF | TGTGCCAGCAGCTTGGGACTAGCGGACTACGAGCAGTACTTC